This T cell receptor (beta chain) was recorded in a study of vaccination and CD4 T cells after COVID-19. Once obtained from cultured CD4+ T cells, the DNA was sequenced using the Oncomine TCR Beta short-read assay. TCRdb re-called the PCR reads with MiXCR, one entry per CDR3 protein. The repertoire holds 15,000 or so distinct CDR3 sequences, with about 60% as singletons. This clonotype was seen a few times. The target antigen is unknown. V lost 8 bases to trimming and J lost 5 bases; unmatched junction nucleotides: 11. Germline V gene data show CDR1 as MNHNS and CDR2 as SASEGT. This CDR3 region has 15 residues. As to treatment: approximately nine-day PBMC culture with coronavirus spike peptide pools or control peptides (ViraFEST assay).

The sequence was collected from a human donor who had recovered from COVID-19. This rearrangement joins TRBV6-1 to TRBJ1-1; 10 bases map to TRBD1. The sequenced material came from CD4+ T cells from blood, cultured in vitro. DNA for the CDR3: TGTGCCAGCGGGGAGCTCCGGACAGGGGGAACTGAAGCTTTCTTT. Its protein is CASGELRTGGTEAFF.